The 20 T cell receptor beta chains presented below share a single source sample, sequenced in a study of cytomegalovirus exposure and HLA in healthy donors. Assay used: immunoSEQ multiplex PCR; TCRdb lists only in-frame clones, some missing. The sample yields over 60,000 clones, about 94% seen once. The sequenced material came from PBMCs. These receptors all stem from a man younger than 35 in good health and CMV-seropositive.

This chain connects TRBV4-1 to TRBJ1-1, with D hard to call. This CDR3 comprises 15 residues. V was pared by 4 bases and J by 5 bases, with 17 bases between. Germline CDR1 is MGHRA and CDR2 is YSYEKL. The CDR3 is CASSRRGQEATEAFF. The CDR3 DNA follows: TGCGCCAGCAGCCGGAGAGGTCAGGAGGCGACTGAAGCTTTCTTT.

The V gene is TRBV5-1, the J gene TRBJ2-2; 11 bases match TRBD2. The CDR3 sequence is 19 residues long. Germline lookup yields CDR1 SGHRS and CDR2 YFSETQ. V trimming: 0 bases; J trimming: 4 bases; junction bases outside the gene matches: 11. DNA of the CDR3: TGCGCCAGCAGCTTGGCCCCTCTAGCGGGAGGTCCCCCCACCGGGGAGCTGTTTTTT. Protein: CASSLAPLAGGPPTGELFF.

The chain couples TRBV6-1 to TRBJ2-7; 7 bases fit TRBD1. Germline values: CDR1 MNHNS, CDR2 SASEGT. V was clipped by 7 bases and J by 1 base; unmatched bases: 7. This CDR3 has 14 residues. The CDR3 is CASTYKGASYEQYF. CDR3 bases: TGTGCCAGCACCTACAAGGGGGCGTCCTACGAGCAGTACTTC.

This chain connects TRBV6-1 to TRBJ1-1; 11 positions match TRBD1. The CDR3 totals 15 residues. CDR1 is MNHNS and CDR2 is SASEGT in the germline V gene. The junction had 10 bases not matched to a gene; V was cut back by 8 bases and J by 5 bases. The CDR3 DNA follows: TGTGCCAGCGGCTGGACAGGGGGCGCGGGAACTGAAGCTTTCTTT. As protein: CASGWTGGAGTEAFF.

The chain joins TRBV29-1 to TRBJ2-1, with 11 bases fitting TRBD2. The CDR3 consists of 14 residues. Trimming removed 7 bases from V and 5 bases from J; junction bases left unmatched: 7. CDR1 is SQVTM, CDR2 ANQGSEA, per germline. The chain's CDR3 is CSAAGTSGHNEQFF. CDR3 in DNA: TGCAGCGCCGCCGGGACTAGCGGCCACAATGAGCAGTTCTTC.

This chain uses TRBV5-8 with TRBJ2-7; possibly TRBD1 for D (6 bases). CDR3 length equals 18 residues. Germline CDR1 SGHTS, CDR2 YDEGEE. V shed 4 bases and J shed 4 bases, with 27 bases lying between them. CDR3 sequence: CASSVPLKKTGDLYEQYF. The CDR3 nucleotides are TGTGCCAGCAGCGTGCCCCTGAAAAAGACAGGAGACCTATACGAGCAGTACTTC.

This chain links TRBV5-4 with TRBJ2-3, with 7 bases identical to TRBD2. This CDR3 has 16 residues. V shed 2 bases and J 4 bases; nucleotides not matched to a gene: 10. The germline V gene encodes CDR1 SGHNT and CDR2 YYREEE (reference sequence). The CDR3 region is CASSLGGAGLSDTQYF. In DNA, the CDR3 is TGTGCCAGCAGCTTAGGAGGAGCGGGGCTGTCAGATACGCAGTATTTT.

The chain uses TRBV4-2 and TRBJ2-7; maybe TRBD2 (5 bases). The CDR3 extends over 18 amino acids. Between the trimmed V and J ends, which lost 0 bases and 3 bases, there was a span of 21 bases. Germline-derived CDR1 and CDR2 are LGHNA and YNFKEQ. For the CDR3, the DNA is TGTGCCAGCAGCCAAGAATGGAGCTTCACTAGTATATTCTACGAGCAGTACTTC. Its translation: CASSQEWSFTSIFYEQYF.

The chain recombines TRBV6-1 with TRBJ2-2; the match to TRBD2 covers 10 bases. The germline V gene encodes CDR1 MNHNS and CDR2 SASEGT. The CDR3 is made up of 17 amino acids. V lost 2 bases to trimming and J lost 5 bases; unmatched junction nucleotides: 8. The CDR3 DNA sequence: TGTGCCAGCAGTGAATACGCTAGCGGGAGTTTAACCGGGGAGCTGTTTTTT. Its translation is CASSEYASGSLTGELFF.

The V and J genes are TRBV4-1 and TRBJ1-1; 8 bases are a match to TRBD1. V lost 3 bases to trimming and J lost 0 bases; unmatched junction nucleotides: 3. This CDR3 spans 15 amino acids. CDR1 is MGHRA, CDR2 YSYEKL, per germline. CDR3 loop: CASSQDRAMNTEAFF. The CDR3 nucleotides are TGCGCCAGCAGCCAGGACAGGGCCATGAACACTGAAGCTTTCTTT.

This chain uses TRBV27 with TRBJ1-5; 7 bases map to TRBD1. This CDR3 has 14 amino acids. In germline, CDR1 is MNHEY, CDR2 SMNVEV (reference sequence). The J segment lost 1 base and the V segment lost 4 bases, leaving 1 base of the junction unmatched. The CDR3 DNA reads as TGTGCCAGCAGTTACAGGGGAAGCAATCAGCCCCAGCATTTT. The encoded protein is CASSYRGSNQPQHF.

This clone has a single count. This chain uses TRBV19 with TRBJ1-2; D is undetermined. The length of the CDR3 is 13 residues. Germline values: CDR1 LNHDA, CDR2 SQIVND (reference sequence). The V and J ends lost 7 bases and 8 bases respectively, with 17 bases between them. Here the CDR3 reads CASNPRTAGGYTF. The CDR3 nucleotides read TGTGCCAGTAACCCTAGGACCGCGGGAGGCTACACCTTC.

The chain employs TRBV4-1 and TRBJ2-1; the match to TRBD2 covers 11 bases. The CDR3 spans 17 residues. CDR1 and CDR2 from the germline V gene are MGHRA and YSYEKL. Trimming at V came to 1 base and at J to 0 bases, leaving 2 bases not matched to a gene. The CDR3, as DNA: TGCGCCAGCAGCCAAGGACTAGCGGGGAGCTCCTACAATGAGCAGTTCTTC. It is translated as CASSQGLAGSSYNEQFF.

This chain uses TRBV20-1 with TRBJ1-1, with TRBD1 as a possible D gene (6 bases). V was cut by 4 bases and J by 7 bases, with 10 bases left in between. The CDR3 has 11 amino acids. Germline values: CDR1 DFQATT, CDR2 SNEGSKA (reference sequence). The CDR3 spells CSANTGSEAFF. Written as DNA, the CDR3 is TGCAGTGCTAATACAGGGAGTGAAGCTTTCTTT.

The chain is built from TRBV27 and TRBJ2-1, with D possibly matching TRBD2 (5 bases). The CDR3 contains 11 residues. The ends were cut back, 7 bases at V and 5 bases at J, with 6 bases in the middle. In germline, CDR1 is MNHEY, CDR2 SMNVEV (reference sequence). The CDR3 reads CASTGDNEQFF. Written as DNA, the CDR3 is TGTGCCAGCACCGGGGACAATGAGCAGTTCTTC.

This clone was seen a handful of times. The rearrangement links TRBV25-1 to TRBJ2-2; TRBD1 agrees at 7 bases. The CDR3 totals 14 residues. Looked up from germline, CDR1 is MGHDK and CDR2 is SYGVNS. V was pared by 10 bases and J by 7 bases, with 12 bases of the junction left unmatched. This chain's CDR3 is CATRGGSENGELFF. CDR3 nucleotide sequence: TGTGCCACAAGAGGGGGCAGCGAGAACGGGGAGCTGTTTTTT.

The chain carries TRBV28 and TRBJ1-6; D is unresolved. The V end lost 3 bases, the J end lost 6 bases, and 18 bases lay between the germline ends. The CDR3 totals 17 residues. CDR1 MDHEN and CDR2 SYDVKM come from the germline V gene. CDR3 DNA sequence: TGTGCCAGCAGTTTCGTACAAAAGGACTTACGTAATTCACCCCTCCACTTT. This encodes CASSFVQKDLRNSPLHF.

This chain uses TRBV2 with TRBJ2-7; 8 bases align to TRBD2. CDR1 is SNHLY and CDR2 is FYNNEI in the germline V gene. Trimming took 6 bases from V and 5 from J; bases not matched to a gene: 12. This CDR3 has 15 residues. CDR3 in DNA: TGTGCCAGCAGGCCGGTCTTAGCGGGGTGGGACGAGCAGTACTTC. Translated: CASRPVLAGWDEQYF.

This chain connects TRBV7-2 to TRBJ2-5; 8 bases line up with TRBD1. Per germline, CDR1 SGHTA and CDR2 FQGNSA. The CDR3 loop spans 14 amino acids. With 4 bases clipped from V and 4 bases from J, the junction kept 5 bases outside the gene matches. The chain's CDR3 is CASSSDRGGETQYF. The CDR3 region has the DNA TGTGCCAGCAGCTCAGACAGGGGAGGAGAGACCCAGTACTTC.

The rearrangement joins TRBV19 to TRBJ2-1; weak D call: TRBD1 (6 bases). Deletions cut 6 bases from V and 6 bases from J, with 15 bases between. CDR3 length: 14 residues. Per the germline V gene, CDR1 is LNHDA and CDR2 is SQIVND (reference sequence). In DNA, the CDR3 is TGTGCCAGTAGAACTACCTGGGACACCAATGAGCAGTTCTTC. Translating it yields CASRTTWDTNEQFF.